The 21 T cell receptor beta chains below come from one sample, sequenced in a study of blood T cells in healthy people across ages. Primed by a sample-barcoded 5' primer and a J-beta primer mix, a second PCR proceeded for 7 to 11 cycles. TCRdb reprocessed the 5' RACE reads with MiXCR, giving one entry per CDR3 protein. The sample carries approximately 810,000 distinct CDR3 sequences, about 28% recorded once. The sample comprised blood. The source of these receptors is an elderly woman in good health.

In the case of this clonotype: This could be a read error, since a much larger clone is one nucleotide away. The chain links TRBV27 to TRBJ2-5, with TRBD1 as a possible D gene (6 bases). The CDR3 runs to 14 residues. Germline V gene sequence: CDR1 MNHEY, CDR2 SMNVEV (reference sequence). This chain's CDR3 is CASRLSARGETQYF. The DNA for the CDR3 is TGTGCCAGCAGGTTATCTGCCAGGGGTGAGACCCAGTACTTC.

This clonotype was seen more than once but under ten times. This chain links TRBV18 with TRBJ2-3, with D possibly TRBD1 on 5 matching bases. This CDR3 comprises 13 residues. The germline gives CDR1 KGHSH, CDR2 LQKENI. V was clipped by 2 bases and J by 7 bases, with 10 bases between them. CDR3 nucleotides: TGTGCCAGCTCACCAGGGGCAGAATATACGCAGTATTTT. It encodes CASSPGAEYTQYF.

This clonotype was counted a few times. The chain is built from TRBV29-1 and TRBJ1-1; D may be TRBD1 (5 bases). Trimming removed 4 bases from V and 5 bases from J, with 11 bases in between. Per germline, CDR1 SQVTM and CDR2 ANQGSEA. The CDR3 is 12 residues long. For the CDR3, the DNA is TGCAGCGTTGTCAGGGCCCGGACTGAAGCTTTCTTT. The encoded protein is CSVVRARTEAFF.

The V and J genes are TRBV20-1 and TRBJ2-5; 8 bases fit TRBD2. Trimming cost V 1 base and J 3 bases; bases outside gene matches: 13. CDR1 DFQATT and CDR2 SNEGSKA come from the germline V gene (reference sequence). This CDR3 region has 17 residues. The CDR3 loop reads CSARAVAGGPFKETQYF. CDR3 DNA: TGCAGTGCTAGAGCGGTTGCGGGGGGACCGTTTAAAGAGACCCAGTACTTC.

This clonotype appeared a few times. This chain links TRBV7-9 with TRBJ2-5; 10 nucleotides align to TRBD1. The length of the CDR3 is 16 residues. Germline V gene lookup returns CDR1 SEHNR and CDR2 FQNEAQ (reference sequence). V gave up 4 bases and J gave up 5 bases; unmatched junction bases: 10. The CDR3: CASSSRDRGPGETQYF. As DNA, the CDR3 is TGTGCCAGCAGCTCGAGGGACAGGGGTCCGGGGGAGACCCAGTACTTC. Full variable domain (outside the CDR3, taken from reference TRBV7-9 and TRBJ2-5): DTGVSQNPRHKITKRGQNVTFRCDPISEHNRLYWYRQTLGQGPEFLTYFQNEAQLEKSRLLSDRFSAERPKGSFSTLEIQRTEQGDSAMYLCASSSRDRGPGETQYFGPGTRLLVL.

This clonotype was detected ten times or more. This chain joins TRBV6-2 or TRBV6-3 and TRBJ1-2; possibly TRBD1 for D (6 bases). Germline lookup yields CDR1 MNHEY and CDR2 SVGEGT. V was trimmed by 4 bases and J by 8 bases, leaving 11 bases between them. The CDR3 totals 12 residues. CDR3: CASSSQGGGYTF. The CDR3, as DNA: TGTGCCAGCAGTTCACAGGGTGGCGGCTACACCTTC.

The chain couples TRBV5-5 to TRBJ1-3; 8 bases are shared with TRBD1. This CDR3 region has 14 residues. Germline assignment: CDR1 SGHKS and CDR2 YYEKEE (reference sequence). J lost 6 bases, V lost 4 bases, and 6 bases had no gene match. This chain's CDR3 is CASSHPTGENTIYF. The CDR3 region has the DNA TGTGCCAGCAGCCACCCGACAGGGGAAAACACCATATATTTT.

This clonotype was seen more than once but under ten times. This sequence may be a read error, since a much larger clone differs from it by one base. The V and J genes are TRBV12-3 or TRBV12-4 and TRBJ2-5, with a weak D call TRBD1 (6 bases). There are 13 residues in the CDR3. V was shortened by 5 bases and J by 11 bases, with 18 bases between the two germline ends. The CDR3 region has the DNA TGTGCCAGCAGTATAAGAGGGGGAAGTGAGCAGTACTTC. It codes for CASSIRGGSEQYF.

The sample holds many counts of this clonotype. This chain joins TRBV24-1 and TRBJ1-2, with D hard to call. There are 14 residues in the CDR3. Trimming left V 1 base short and J 2 bases short, with 7 bases between. Germline CDR1 reads KGHDR; CDR2 reads SFDVKD. The CDR3, as DNA: TGTGCCACCAGTGATTTTGGACTAAACTATGGCTACACCTTC. As protein: CATSDFGLNYGYTF.

The chain carries TRBV20-1 and TRBJ1-5; a possible D gene is TRBD1 (6 bases). The germline CDR1 and CDR2 sequences are DFQATT and SNEGSKA (reference sequence). Trimming left V 5 bases short and J 4 bases short, with 15 bases between. The CDR3 loop spans 14 amino acids. The DNA of the CDR3 is TGCAGTGCTTTGCTCGGGGGGCCTAATCAGCCCCAGCATTTT. It encodes CSALLGGPNQPQHF.

This clonotype was picked up many times. The CDR3 reads CASSQDRASGHYNEQFF. The CDR3, as DNA: TGCGCCAGCAGCCAAGATAGGGCTAGCGGTCACTACAATGAGCAGTTCTTC. The chain combines TRBV4-1 with TRBJ2-1; the match to TRBD2 covers 7 bases. The CDR3 consists of 17 residues. Per the germline V gene, CDR1 is MGHRA and CDR2 is YSYEKL. Germline trimming cut 0 bases from V and 3 bases from J; bases unmatched to any gene: 8.

Comments on this clonotype: With a much larger clone just one base away, this may be a read error. The chain employs TRBV12-3 or TRBV12-4 and TRBJ1-2, with 12 positions matching TRBD1. Trimming at V came to 11 bases and at J to 8 bases, leaving 6 bases not matched to a gene. CDR3 length: 12 amino acids. The CDR3 nucleotides are TGTGCCGAGGGGACAGGGGGCATGGGCTACACCTTC. It specifies CAEGTGGMGYTF.

In DNA form, the CDR3 reads TGTGCCAGCAGCGGAGGGGACAGGTACGAGCAGTACTTC. As protein: CASSGGDRYEQYF. This chain joins TRBV9 and TRBJ2-7; 8 nucleotides agree with TRBD1. Germline assignment: CDR1 SGDLS and CDR2 YYNGEE. The CDR3 has 13 residues. V trimming: 3 bases; J trimming: 4 bases; junction bases outside the gene matches: 3.

This clonotype was counted many times. J is TRBJ2-3 and V is TRBV5-1, with D maybe TRBD1 (6 bases). Germline-derived CDR1 and CDR2 are SGHRS and YFSETQ. The length of the CDR3 is 15 residues. The V end lost 4 bases, the J end lost 1 base, and 13 bases lay between the germline ends. CDR3 coding DNA: TGCGCCAGCAGCCCCCTGAGGACAGGCACAGATACGCAGTATTTT. Translation: CASSPLRTGTDTQYF.

This chain connects TRBV10-1 to TRBJ2-4, with a tentative D call TRBD2 (5 bases). The J call may not be correct, given that the DNA end is closer to TRBJ2-5. The germline V gene has CDR1 WNHNN and CDR2 SYGVQD (reference sequence). The CDR3 covers 13 residues. This CDR3 is CASSEWNEGTQYF. The CDR3 nucleotides are TGCGCCAGCAGTGAGTGGAATGAGGGGACCCAGTACTTC.

This clonotype has a count of ten or more. The genes are TRBV7-2 and TRBJ2-5; TRBD2 is a possible D gene (6 bases). Trimming shortened V by 5 bases and J by 5 bases, and 15 bases separated the two germline ends. The germline gives CDR1 SGHTA, CDR2 FQGNSA. This CDR3 is built from 14 residues. In nucleotides, the CDR3 is TGTGCCAGCAGCCTAAATCGGGGGTCGGAGACCCAGTACTTC. The encoded protein is CASSLNRGSETQYF.

The V call is TRBV11-2, the J call TRBJ1-5, with no clear D. Trimming removed 0 bases from V and 8 bases from J, with 11 bases in between. The CDR3 has 14 amino acids. The germline CDR1 and CDR2 sequences are SGHAT and FQNNGV. The CDR3 nucleotides read TGTGCCAGCAGCTTAGAGGGCAGCACCAAGCCCCAGCATTTT. This gives the protein CASSLEGSTKPQHF.

In this sample, this clonotype turned up many times. The chain recombines TRBV21-1 with TRBJ2-4; TRBD1 is the table's D call and was not checked against the DNA. TRBV21-1 is shown as a pseudogene. The CDR3 length is 17 residues. The CDR3, as DNA: TGTGCCAGCAGCGTCGGGATCAGACGAGGAGCCAAAAACATTCAGTACTTC. It yields the protein CASSVGIRRGAKNIQYF.

This clonotype has more than one count but fewer than ten. V is TRBV20-1 and J is TRBJ2-5; tentative D call: TRBD1 (6 bases). Trimming cost V 5 bases and J 5 bases, with 18 bases left between them. CDR3 size: 14 residues. The germline V gene has CDR1 DFQATT and CDR2 SNEGSKA (reference sequence). The chain's CDR3 is CSAETGPAGETQYF. The CDR3 DNA is TGCAGTGCTGAAACAGGGCCCGCCGGGGAGACCCAGTACTTC.

V and J are TRBV2 and TRBJ1-2; D unclear. Trimming shortened V by 3 bases and J by 5 bases, and 7 bases separated the two germline ends. The germline gives CDR1 SNHLY, CDR2 FYNNEI. The CDR3 extends over 12 amino acids. CDR3 sequence reads: CASSENRYGYTF. CDR3 sequence (DNA): TGTGCCAGCAGTGAGAATAGATATGGCTACACCTTC.

This clonotype showed up many times. The chain uses TRBV6-6 and TRBJ2-1, with a tentative D call TRBD2 (7 bases). CDR3 size: 13 residues. V lost 10 bases and J lost 6, with 16 bases in between. The germline V gene has CDR1 MNHNY and CDR2 SVGAGI (reference sequence). CDR3 DNA: TGTGCCACGGGGCGGGGGCTATCCAATGAGCAGTTCTTC. Residues: CATGRGLSNEQFF.